This T cell receptor (beta chain) comes out of a study of response to subunit inactivated influenza vaccine. This clonotype was counted only a few times. Its cognate antigen is unknown. TCRdb passed the RT-PCR reads through MiXCR, listing each CDR3 protein once. The sample records about 520,000 distinct CDR3 sequences, less than 7.5% being singletons. Study observations and caveats: Each seasonal flu vaccination may recruit only limited new T cells, authors suggested.

This receptor was obtained from a man between 50 and 69 years old who received an inactivated influenza vaccine. The sequencing here drew on PBMCs from blood, taken about 24 months after vaccination.

The CDR3 is CASSQAVAGVNEQFF. The CDR3 DNA sequence: TGTGCCAGCAGCCAAGCAGTCGCGGGAGTCAATGAGCAGTTCTTC. The chain carries TRBV3-1 and TRBJ2-1; 7 nucleotides match TRBD2. The trim removed 1 base at V and 6 bases at J, leaving 6 bases unmatched. This CDR3 is built from 15 residues. Germline CDR1 is LGHDT and CDR2 is YNNKEL (reference sequence).